This T cell receptor (beta chain) was documented in a study of blood T cell repertoires in COVID-19. Overall study context: Samples came from the United States, Italy and Spain, spanning acute and convalescent COVID-19. T cells, B-cell-depleted T cells, or PBMCs supplied cDNA or gDNA.

CDR3 size: 14 residues. CDR1 and CDR2 (germline): SGHTA, FQGNSA. With V trimmed by 3 bases and J by 3 bases, 4 bases remained unmatched. Study processing details: By means of reference gene primer amplification, nucleated cell counts were estimated. Assay: immunoSEQ multiplex PCR; the TCRdb copy retains only in-frame clones and omits some. V and J calls and clone size follow that table, whereas D and trimming were derived from the DNA. Among 310,000 or so clones listed, about nine tenths were seen once. The origin of this receptor is a woman between 50 and 59 years old who had recovered from COVID-19. The sequenced sample consisted of peripheral blood. V and J are TRBV7-2 and TRBJ2-7, with 8 bases matching TRBD2. The DNA of the CDR3 is TGTGCCAGCAGCTTCGGACTAGCTTACTACGAGCAGTACTTC. This sequence encodes CASSFGLAYYEQYF.